One and the same sample provided the 6 T cell receptor beta chains below, sequenced in a study of naive and memory T cell subsets. Whole blood, 2 to 2.5 ml, came from adult healthy volunteers. Blood and skin TCR RNA was reverse transcribed with alpha and beta constant primers. TCRdb called the 5' RACE reads again in MiXCR, with one record for every CDR3 protein. The profile shows tens of thousands of distinct CDR3 sequences, roughly 23% of them singletons. All receptors derive from a female donor in good health.

In its sample, this clonotype was seen many times. J is TRBJ1-2 and V is TRBV7-6; 8 bases map to TRBD1. The trim removed 5 bases at V and 5 bases at J, leaving 10 bases unmatched. Germline V gene lookup returns CDR1 SGHVS and CDR2 FNYEAQ. The CDR3 is 15 residues long. The CDR3 reads CASSGQGTGYYGYTF. The CDR3 coding sequence is TGTGCCAGCAGCGGACAGGGTACTGGATATTATGGCTACACCTTC.

This clonotype was detected only a few times. The rearrangement joins TRBV5-1 to TRBJ1-2, with 8 bases fitting TRBD1. The J segment lost 3 bases and the V segment lost 2 bases, leaving 0 bases of the junction unmatched. The CDR3 has 13 amino acids. In germline, CDR1 is SGHRS, CDR2 YFSETQ. The CDR3 region is CASSLQGDYGYTF. CDR3 coding DNA: TGCGCCAGCAGCTTACAGGGGGACTATGGCTACACCTTC. The full variable domain, with the rest looked up from reference TRBV5-1 and TRBJ1-2, is KAGVTQTPRYLIKTRGQQVTLSCSPISGHRSVSWYQQTPGQGLQFLFEYFSETQRNKGNFPGRFSGRQFSNSRSEMNVSTLELGDSALYLCASSLQGDYGYTFGSGTRLTVV.

This clonotype was seen a handful of times. This rearrangement joins TRBV4-3 to TRBJ1-1, with a tentative D call TRBD1 (6 bases). Germline V gives CDR1 LGHNA, CDR2 YSLEER. CDR3 length equals 14 residues. Trimming took off 1 base at V and 1 base at J, with 7 bases between the two ends. CDR3 protein: CASSQGQANTEAFF. The CDR3, as DNA: TGCGCCAGCAGCCAAGGACAGGCGAACACTGAAGCTTTCTTT.

The sample holds a few counts of this clonotype. The V call is TRBV6-6, the J call TRBJ1-2, with TRBD1 matching over 7 bases. After removal of 5 bases from V and 13 bases from J, the junction contained 10 bases not matched to a gene. The CDR3 spans 12 residues. CDR1 MNHNY and CDR2 SVGAGI come from the germline V gene (reference sequence). DNA for the CDR3: TGTGCCAGCAGTCACCGGGACAGACAGGGCACCTTC. Protein: CASSHRDRQGTF.

Ten or more counts support this clonotype. The V call is TRBV10-3, the J call TRBJ2-1, with TRBD2 matching 8 bases. This CDR3 is built from 15 residues. Germline lookup yields CDR1 ENHRY and CDR2 SYGVKD. J was trimmed by 10 bases and V by 0 bases; bases with no gene match: 8. In DNA form, the CDR3 reads TGTGCCATCAGTGAGTCAAGCGGGAGAAGGATCGAGCAGTTCTTC. Encoded protein: CAISESSGRRIEQFF.

The rearrangement links TRBV7-2 to TRBJ1-1; D not resolved. Germline CDR1 reads SGHTA; CDR2 reads FQGNSA. The CDR3 totals 14 residues. The V and J ends lost 3 bases and 4 bases respectively, with 12 bases between them. CDR3 DNA: TGTGCCAGCAGCTTTACCGGGTCGGGCACTGAAGCTTTCTTT. This translates into CASSFTGSGTEAFF.